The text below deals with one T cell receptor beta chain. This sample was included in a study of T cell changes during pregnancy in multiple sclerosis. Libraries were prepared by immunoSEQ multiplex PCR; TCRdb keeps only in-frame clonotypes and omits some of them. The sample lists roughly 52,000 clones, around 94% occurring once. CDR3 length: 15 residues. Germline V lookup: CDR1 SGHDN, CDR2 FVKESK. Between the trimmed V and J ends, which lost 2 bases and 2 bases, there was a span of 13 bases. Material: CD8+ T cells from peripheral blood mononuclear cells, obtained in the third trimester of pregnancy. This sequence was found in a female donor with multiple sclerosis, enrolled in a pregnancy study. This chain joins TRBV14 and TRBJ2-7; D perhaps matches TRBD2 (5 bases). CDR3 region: CASSQLVKEAYEQYF. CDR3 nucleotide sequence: TGTGCCAGCAGCCAACTGGTAAAGGAGGCCTACGAGCAGTACTTC.